This is a list of T cell receptor beta chains from one sample in a study of long-term antiretroviral therapy in people with HIV. TCRdb keeps only in-frame clones here, not all; method: immunoSEQ multiplex PCR. The sample lists nearly 11,000 clones; about 81% were seen once. The starting material was unsorted PBMCs, obtained 7 to 7.5 years after starting antiretroviral therapy. The receptors originated from a man aged 45-60 years with HIV. The CDR3 runs from the conserved cysteine through the conserved F or W.

cdr3_aa	v_call	j_call
CASSPLAGTENYGYTF	TRBV5-5	TRBJ1-2
CATWEAINQPQHF	TRBV6-6	TRBJ1-5
CASSLSIYGYTF	TRBV7-9	TRBJ1-2
CASSPNVPPSTEAFF	TRBV4-1	TRBJ1-1
CASSPTGERGYTF	TRBV19	TRBJ1-2
CASSLSRGALTGELFF	TRBV27	TRBJ2-2
CASSFLSSYGEQYF	TRBV7-9	TRBJ2-7
CASSQDTGAFSNQPQHF	TRBV4-1	TRBJ1-5
CASLGVLGYTF	TRBV2	TRBJ1-2
CASSRLLTYEQYF	TRBV6-6	TRBJ2-7
CASSGRQGVTEAFF	TRBV2	TRBJ1-1
CASSPGTGWSTDTQYF	TRBV14	TRBJ2-3
CASSLDRAGGYTF	TRBV5-1	TRBJ1-2
CASSLGRPTNEKLFF	TRBV5-1	TRBJ1-4
CASSFQLETGGIKNGYTF	TRBV11-1	TRBJ1-2
CASSPQRGGLREQFF	TRBV7-3	TRBJ2-1